The rows below give T cell receptor beta chains drawn from one sample of a study of cytomegalovirus exposure and HLA in healthy donors. Assay used: immunoSEQ multiplex PCR; TCRdb lists only in-frame clones, some missing. The sample carries some 200,000 clones, around 62% recorded once. Sample: PBMCs. The receptors stem from a man aged 35 to 55 in good health and CMV-seronegative. The CDR3 runs from the conserved cysteine through the conserved F or W. The D gene is left open where the match is weak. Clone size is not always given. Where it is, it says once, few, many or a class for expanded clones.

d_gene	abundance	j_gene	v_gene	CDR3aa	CDR3nt
TRBD1	-	TRBJ2-3	TRBV9	CASSVSDRATDTQYF	TGTGCCAGCAGCGTTTCCGACAGGGCCACAGATACGCAGTATTTT
-	-	TRBJ2-1	TRBV7-8	CASSSQTRGFEQFF	TGTGCCAGCAGCTCCCAGACTAGAGGCTTTGAGCAGTTCTTC
-	-	TRBJ1-1	TRBV10-1	CASRGSRRVNTEAFF	TGCGCCAGCAGGGGGTCTCGGAGGGTTAACACTGAAGCTTTCTTT
-	-	TRBJ2-7	TRBV9	CASSVGGDYEQYF	TGTGCCAGCAGCGTAGGGGGGGACTACGAGCAGTACTTC
-	-	TRBJ2-5	TRBV19	CASSSQYQETQYF	TGTGCCAGTAGTAGTCAGTACCAAGAGACCCAGTACTTC
TRBD1	-	TRBJ1-1	TRBV2	CASRGVRDRAEAFF	TGTGCCAGCAGGGGCGTACGGGACAGGGCCGAAGCTTTCTTT
-	-	TRBJ2-7	TRBV5-6	CASSLPRDTYYEQYF	TGTGCCAGCAGCTTACCTCGGGACACATACTACGAGCAGTACTTC
-	once	TRBJ2-1	TRBV10-3	CAISEESNNEQFF	TGTGCCATCAGTGAAGAGAGCAACAATGAGCAGTTCTTC
TRBD1	-	TRBJ2-5	TRBV5-4	CASSPRDRGPETQYF	TGTGCCAGCAGCCCCCGGGACAGGGGGCCAGAGACCCAGTACTTC
-	few	TRBJ2-1	TRBV6-4	CASSDYQGNEQFF	TGTGCCAGCAGTGACTACCAGGGAAATGAGCAGTTCTTC
-	-	TRBJ2-7	TRBV18	CASSPSSELVRAEQYF	TGTGCCAGCTCACCATCATCCGAACTAGTAAGGGCCGAGCAGTACTTC
TRBD2	-	TRBJ2-5	TRBV6-1	CASMGGLTNLKTQYF	TGTGCCAGCATGGGAGGGCTCACCAATCTTAAGACCCAGTACTTC
-	few	TRBJ2-7	TRBV7-6	CASSRSGGYEQYF	TGTGCCAGCAGCCGTTCCGGGGGCTACGAGCAGTACTTC
TRBD2	-	TRBJ2-2	TRBV4-1	CASSLGTSGSGSTGELFF	TGCGCCAGCAGCCTTGGGACTAGCGGGAGTGGGTCCACCGGGGAGCTGTTTTTT
TRBD1	-	TRBJ2-2	TRBV5-4	CASSPGQGASGELFF	TGTGCCAGCAGCCCGGGACAGGGGGCCTCCGGGGAGCTGTTTTTT
TRBD1	-	TRBJ2-1	TRBV7-2	CASTQPGQVYNEQFF	TGTGCCAGCACCCAACCGGGACAGGTATACAATGAGCAGTTCTTC